This TCR beta chain appears in the sequencing data of a study of T cell repertoires in cytomegalovirus infection. For the study at large: Recently identified HLA-C-restricted CMV epitopes were used, and well-studied HLA-B-restricted CMV epitopes were used as well. CMV infection plus the matching HLA type was flagged by public TCR beta signatures. The study, taken as a whole, reports: It was HLA-C-restricted CMV-specific TCR beta clonotypes that dominated the response ex vivo. Public TCR beta family frequency separated CMV-and-HLA carriers, including in an independent cohort.

Notes on this clonotype: Its antigen is unidentified.

Germline lookup yields CDR1 SGHKS and CDR2 YYEKEE (reference sequence). The trim removed 3 bases at V and 0 bases at J, leaving 9 bases unmatched. The CDR3 is made up of 18 amino acids. In TCRdb, the reads were re-called with MiXCR into one record per CDR3 protein. The table shows some 940,000 distinct CDR3 sequences, with around 32% occurring only once. The input for sequencing was cultured CD8+ T cells from PBMCs, taken from culture after CMV antigen stimulation. The TCR sequence derives from a human donor in good health (CMV status not recorded). Some clones in this sample may be carry-over from other donors' samples. V is TRBV5-5 and J is TRBJ1-4; 9 bases are shared with TRBD1. CDR3 nucleotide sequence: TGTGCCAGCAGCTCCGAGGGGGACAGGGAGGCAACTAATGAAAAACTGTTTTTT. It codes for CASSSEGDREATNEKLFF.